Below, 2 T cell receptor beta chains from the same sample are listed, as sequenced in a study of blood T cell repertoires in COVID-19 (dated by TCRdb to 2018 to 2020). The method was the immunoSEQ multiplex PCR assay. This immuneACCESS table, as held by TCRdb, lists in-frame sequences with V and J called but not all clones. Of the missing ones, under half trace to an unresolved V gene in checked studies; the others have no known cause. Present in this sample are under 250,000 clones, around 88% of which were seen just once. Around 6% of the sample is taken by the ten largest. What was sequenced was peripheral blood. These receptors originate from a woman over 75 with COVID-19, enrolled during active disease.

The chain recombines TRBV24-1 with TRBJ1-2; TRBD1 agrees at 7 bases. The CDR3 length is 13 residues. J lost 8 bases, V lost 2 bases, and 4 bases had no gene match. Per germline, CDR1 KGHDR and CDR2 SFDVKD. The CDR3 spells CATSDWDSGGYTF. The CDR3, as DNA: TGTGCCACCAGTGATTGGGACAGCGGAGGCTACACCTTC.

In this sample, this clone turned up once. The CDR3 protein is CASSVGQGSGEKLFF. DNA of the CDR3: TGTGCCAGCAGCGTAGGGCAGGGGTCAGGTGAAAAACTGTTTTTT. This chain links TRBV9 with TRBJ1-4; D possibly corresponds to TRBD1 (6 bases). CDR1 and CDR2 from the germline V gene are SGDLS and YYNGEE. Trimming took off 0 bases at V and 7 bases at J, with 13 bases between the two ends. This CDR3 spans 15 amino acids.